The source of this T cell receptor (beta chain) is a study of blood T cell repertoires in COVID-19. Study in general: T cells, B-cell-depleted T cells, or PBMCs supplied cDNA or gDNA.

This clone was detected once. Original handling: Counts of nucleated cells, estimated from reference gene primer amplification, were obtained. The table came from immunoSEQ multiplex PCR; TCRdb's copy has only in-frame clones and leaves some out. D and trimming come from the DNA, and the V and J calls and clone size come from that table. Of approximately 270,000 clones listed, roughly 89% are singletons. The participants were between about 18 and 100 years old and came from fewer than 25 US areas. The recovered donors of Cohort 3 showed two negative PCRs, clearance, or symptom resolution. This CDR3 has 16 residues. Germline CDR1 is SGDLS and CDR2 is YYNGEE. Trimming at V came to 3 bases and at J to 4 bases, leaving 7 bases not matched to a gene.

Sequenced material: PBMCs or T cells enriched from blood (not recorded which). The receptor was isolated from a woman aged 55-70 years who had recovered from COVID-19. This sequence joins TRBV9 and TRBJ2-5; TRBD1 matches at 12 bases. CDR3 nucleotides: TGTGCCAGCAGCGAGCTGGGGACAGGGGGCGCAGAGACCCAGTACTTC. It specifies CASSELGTGGAETQYF.